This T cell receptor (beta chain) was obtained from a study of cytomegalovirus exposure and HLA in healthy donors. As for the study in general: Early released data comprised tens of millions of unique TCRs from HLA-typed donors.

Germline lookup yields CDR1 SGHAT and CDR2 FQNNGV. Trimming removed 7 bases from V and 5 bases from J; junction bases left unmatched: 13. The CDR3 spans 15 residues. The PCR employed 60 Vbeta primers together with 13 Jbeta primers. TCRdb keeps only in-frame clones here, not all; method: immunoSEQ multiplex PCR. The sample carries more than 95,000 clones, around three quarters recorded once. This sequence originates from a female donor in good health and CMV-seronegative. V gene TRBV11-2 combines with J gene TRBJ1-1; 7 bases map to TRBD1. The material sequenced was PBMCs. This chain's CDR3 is CASTSPGGFGTEAFF. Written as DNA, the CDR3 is TGTGCCAGCACCTCACCAGGGGGGTTCGGGACTGAAGCTTTCTTT.